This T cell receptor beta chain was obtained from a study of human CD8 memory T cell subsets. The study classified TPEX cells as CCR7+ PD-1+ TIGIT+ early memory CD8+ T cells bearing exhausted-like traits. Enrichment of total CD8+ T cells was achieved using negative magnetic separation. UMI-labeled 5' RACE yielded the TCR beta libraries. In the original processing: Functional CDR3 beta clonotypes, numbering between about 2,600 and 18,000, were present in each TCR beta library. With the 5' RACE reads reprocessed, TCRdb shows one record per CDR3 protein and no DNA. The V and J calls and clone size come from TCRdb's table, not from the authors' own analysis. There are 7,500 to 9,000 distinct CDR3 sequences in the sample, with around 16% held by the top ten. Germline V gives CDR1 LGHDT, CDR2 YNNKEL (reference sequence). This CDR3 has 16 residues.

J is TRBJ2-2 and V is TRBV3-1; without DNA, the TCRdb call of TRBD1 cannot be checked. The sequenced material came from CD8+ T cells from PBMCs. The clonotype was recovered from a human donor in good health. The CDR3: CASSPKWGARTGELFF.